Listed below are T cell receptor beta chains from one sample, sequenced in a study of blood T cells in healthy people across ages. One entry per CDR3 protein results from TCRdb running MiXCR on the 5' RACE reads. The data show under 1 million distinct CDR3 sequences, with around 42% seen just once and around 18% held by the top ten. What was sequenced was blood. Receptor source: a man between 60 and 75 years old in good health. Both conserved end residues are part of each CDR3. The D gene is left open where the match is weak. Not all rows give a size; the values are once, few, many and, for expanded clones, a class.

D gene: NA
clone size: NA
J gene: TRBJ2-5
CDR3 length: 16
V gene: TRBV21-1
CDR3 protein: CASSKALSSQQETQYF
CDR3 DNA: TGTGCCAGCAGCAAAGCGCTTTCGAGTCAACAAGAGACCCAGTACTTC

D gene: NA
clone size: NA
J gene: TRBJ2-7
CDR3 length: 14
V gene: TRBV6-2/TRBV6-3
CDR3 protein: CASRTSRVLCEQYF
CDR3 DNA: TGTGCCAGCAGAACGAGTAGGGTACTCTGCGAGCAGTACTTC

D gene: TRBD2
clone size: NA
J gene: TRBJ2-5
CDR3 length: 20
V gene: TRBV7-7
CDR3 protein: CASSLNPGLAGGPSQETQYF
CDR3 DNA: TGTGCCAGCAGCTTAAACCCGGGACTAGCGGGGGGCCCCTCCCAAGAGACCCAGTACTTC

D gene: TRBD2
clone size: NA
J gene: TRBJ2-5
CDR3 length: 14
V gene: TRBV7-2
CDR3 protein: CASSRRGTSETQYF
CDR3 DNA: TGTGCCAGCAGCAGGCGGGGGACCTCTGAGACCCAGTACTTC

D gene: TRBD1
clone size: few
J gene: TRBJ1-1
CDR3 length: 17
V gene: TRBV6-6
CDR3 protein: CASSSEKTGTENTEAFF
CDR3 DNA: TGTGCCAGCAGCTCCGAAAAAACCGGGACAGAAAACACTGAAGCTTTCTTT

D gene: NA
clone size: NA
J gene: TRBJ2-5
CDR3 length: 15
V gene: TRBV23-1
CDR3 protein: CASSQSAEYQETQYF
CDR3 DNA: TGCGCCAGCAGTCAATCAGCCGAGTACCAAGAGACCCAGTACTTC

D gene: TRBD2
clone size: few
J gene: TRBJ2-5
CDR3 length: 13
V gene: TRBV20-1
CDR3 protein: CSAGVAGGITQYF
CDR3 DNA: TGCAGTGCCGGGGTAGCGGGGGGAATAACCCAGTACTTC

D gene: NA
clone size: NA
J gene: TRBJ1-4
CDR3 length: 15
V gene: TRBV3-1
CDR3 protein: CASSQVTRGNEKLFF
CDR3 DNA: TGTGCCAGCAGCCAAGTCACCAGGGGAAATGAAAAACTGTTTTTT

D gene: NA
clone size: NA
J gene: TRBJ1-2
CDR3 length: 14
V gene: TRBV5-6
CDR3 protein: CASSLVQVPYGYTF
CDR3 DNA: TGTGCCAGCAGCTTGGTACAGGTCCCCTATGGCTACACCTTC

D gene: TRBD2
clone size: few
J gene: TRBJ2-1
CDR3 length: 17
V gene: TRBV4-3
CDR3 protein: CASSQDSSRGVLNEQFF
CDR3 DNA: TGCGCCAGCAGCCAAGATTCATCGCGGGGGGTATTAAATGAGCAGTTCTTC

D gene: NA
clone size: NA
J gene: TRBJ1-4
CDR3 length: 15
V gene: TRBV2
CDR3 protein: CASGRDRATNEKPFF
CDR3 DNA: TGTGCCAGCGGCCGGGACCGTGCAACTAATGAAAAACCGTTTTTT

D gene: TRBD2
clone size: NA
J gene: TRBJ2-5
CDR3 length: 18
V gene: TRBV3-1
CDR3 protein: CASSHGTSGGRKQETQYF
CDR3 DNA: TGTGCCAGCAGCCACGGGACTAGCGGGGGGCGGAAACAAGAGACCCAGTACTTC

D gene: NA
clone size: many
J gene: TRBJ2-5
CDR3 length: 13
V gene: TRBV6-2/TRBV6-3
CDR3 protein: CASRRTDQETQYF
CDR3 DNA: TGTGCCAGCAGGAGGACGGACCAAGAGACCCAGTACTTC

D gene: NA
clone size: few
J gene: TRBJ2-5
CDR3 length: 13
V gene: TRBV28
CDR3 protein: CASSLHVQETQYF
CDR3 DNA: TGTGCCAGCAGTTTGCATGTCCAAGAGACCCAGTACTTC